The 17 T cell receptor beta chains given below trace back to one sample, sequenced in a study of blood T cell repertoires in COVID-19. The data were produced by immunoSEQ multiplex PCR, yet TCRdb's version contains in-frame clones alone and is incomplete. The profile shows approximately 40,000 clones, less than 95% of them singletons. Sequencing was carried out using peripheral blood. The receptor source for this set is a human donor in a cohort sampled during active COVID-19.

This clone has a single count. V gene TRBV20-1 combines with J gene TRBJ2-7; 10 bases match TRBD2. V gave up 3 bases and J gave up 12 bases; unmatched junction bases: 11. CDR1 is DFQATT and CDR2 is SNEGSKA in the germline V gene (reference sequence). This CDR3 is built from 13 residues. CDR3 loop: CSASGLAGEPPYF. The CDR3 region has the DNA TGCAGTGCTAGTGGCCTAGCGGGAGAGCCCCCGTACTTC.

As DNA, the CDR3 is TGTGCCAGCAGTTTTCGACTAGCGGGGTACGAGCAGTACTTC. It is translated as CASSFRLAGYEQYF. The chain uses TRBV27 and TRBJ2-7, with 11 positions matching TRBD2. Trimming cost V 3 bases and J 4 bases; bases outside gene matches: 2. This CDR3 region has 14 residues. Per the germline V gene, CDR1 is MNHEY and CDR2 is SMNVEV (reference sequence).

V is TRBV5-1 and J is TRBJ2-3, with D perhaps matching TRBD2 (7 bases). CDR1 SGHRS and CDR2 YFSETQ come from the germline V gene. Trimming cost V 2 bases and J 0 bases, with 13 bases left between them. CDR3 length: 16 residues. The CDR3 nucleotides read TGCGCCAGCAGCTTAGGGGGAGGGCCAAGCACAGATACGCAGTATTTT. Amino acid sequence: CASSLGGGPSTDTQYF.

The V and J genes are TRBV19 and TRBJ1-2; tentatively, D is TRBD1 (6 bases). V was trimmed by 6 bases and J by 0 bases, leaving 17 bases between them. The CDR3 covers 16 residues. CDR1 and CDR2 (germline): LNHDA, SQIVND (reference sequence). This chain's CDR3 is CASREQGVGANYGYTF. The DNA of the CDR3 is TGTGCCAGTAGGGAACAGGGTGTGGGGGCTAACTATGGCTACACCTTC.

The chain couples TRBV11-2 to TRBJ1-5, with D possibly TRBD1 on 6 matching bases. Germline V lookup: CDR1 SGHAT, CDR2 FQNNGV. The CDR3 spans 15 residues. V was cut by 1 base and J by 4 bases, with 11 bases left in between. The CDR3 loop reads CASSLGGLTNQPQHF. CDR3 DNA sequence: TGTGCCAGCAGCTTAGGGGGGCTCACGAATCAGCCCCAGCATTTT.

The chain couples TRBV2 to TRBJ1-6, with D unclear. Germline V CDR1 and CDR2: SNHLY, FYNNEI. V was clipped by 7 bases and J by 7 bases, with 11 bases between them. This CDR3 comprises 13 residues. CDR3 nucleotides: TGTGCCAGCAACTACCGGGAAAATTCACCCCTCCACTTT. Its protein product is CASNYRENSPLHF.

V gene TRBV7-8 combines with J gene TRBJ2-5; TRBD1 might be the D (5 bases). V was pared by 5 bases and J by 5 bases, with 24 bases between. This CDR3 contains 17 residues. Germline lookup yields CDR1 SGHVS and CDR2 FQNEAQ. CDR3 bases: TGTGCCAGCAGCCAGGATAGGGGCGTTGAAGCCTATGAGACCCAGTACTTC. Translation: CASSQDRGVEAYETQYF.

The chain carries TRBV9 and TRBJ2-6; perhaps TRBD1 as D (5 bases). This CDR3 spans 16 amino acids. Trimming removed 3 bases at V and 4 bases at J, with 14 bases between. Germline-derived CDR1 and CDR2 are SGDLS and YYNGEE. CDR3 nucleotide sequence: TGTGCCAGCAGCGCACAGGTTTCGGCCGGGGCCAACGTCCTGACTTTC. As protein: CASSAQVSAGANVLTF.

The CDR3, as DNA: TGTGCCAGCAGTTTAGCAGCGACGGAGACCCAGTACTTC. Amino acid sequence: CASSLAATETQYF. The J gene is TRBJ2-5, the V gene TRBV28; D ambiguous. Germline V gene sequence: CDR1 MDHEN, CDR2 SYDVKM. V was cut by 2 bases and J by 5 bases, with 9 bases left in between. CDR3 length equals 13 residues.

This clone has a handful of counts. J is TRBJ1-2 and V is TRBV30, with TRBD1 matching over 10 bases. This CDR3 spans 14 amino acids. Per germline, CDR1 GTSNPN and CDR2 SVGIG (reference sequence). V lost 3 bases to trimming and J lost 8 bases; unmatched junction nucleotides: 9. The CDR3 region is CAWRLWTGGGGYTF. CDR3 DNA: TGTGCCTGGAGGCTTTGGACAGGGGGGGGCGGCTACACCTTC.

The gene calls are TRBV29-1 and TRBJ1-1; 10 bases fit TRBD1. Germline CDR1 reads SQVTM; CDR2 reads ANQGSEA. V shed 3 bases, J shed 3 bases, and the junction held 1 base outside the gene matches. This CDR3 has 13 residues. The CDR3 here is CSVETGGYTEAFF. CDR3 nucleotide sequence: TGCAGCGTTGAGACAGGGGGCTACACTGAAGCTTTCTTT.

The chain is built from TRBV28 and TRBJ2-7, with D perhaps matching TRBD1 (5 bases). CDR3 size: 13 residues. The V end was cut by 5 bases, the J end by 4 bases, with 12 bases between. Germline V gene sequence: CDR1 MDHEN, CDR2 SYDVKM. The CDR3 loop reads CASSPEGVYEQYF. The CDR3 DNA reads TGTGCCAGCAGTCCCGAAGGGGTTTACGAGCAGTACTTC.

With regard to this clone: Its ends do not fully match the called genes, so a read error is possible. V and J are TRBV5-1 and TRBJ1-1, with D possibly TRBD1 on 5 matching bases. The CDR3 consists of 15 residues. Germline values: CDR1 SGHRS, CDR2 YFSETQ. The CDR3 region has the DNA TGCGCCAGCACCTTGGGACGACTGGGGAACACTGAAGCTTTCTTT. It is translated as CASTLGRLGNTEAFF.

The chain carries TRBV25-1 and TRBJ1-5; a weak D match, TRBD1 (5 bases). This CDR3 is built from 14 residues. Germline-derived CDR1 and CDR2 are MGHDK and SYGVNS. Deletions cut 4 bases from V and 2 bases from J, with 9 bases between. The CDR3 DNA follows: TGTGCCAGCAGTGGGGGAGGGGGCAATCAGCCCCAGCATTTT. Amino acid sequence: CASSGGGGNQPQHF.

The gene calls are TRBV4-3 and TRBJ1-6; the D is unclear. The CDR3 contains 13 residues. Germline-derived CDR1 and CDR2 are LGHNA and YSLEER. The germline V and J ends were trimmed by 2 bases and 5 bases, with 4 bases remaining between them. This CDR3 is CASSQNNNSPLHF. CDR3 coding DNA: TGCGCCAGCAGCCAAAACAATAATTCACCCCTCCACTTT.

The V call is TRBV24-1, the J call TRBJ2-4, with 7 bases fitting TRBD1. Germline CDR1 and CDR2: KGHDR and SFDVKD. After removal of 7 bases from V and 7 bases from J, the junction contained 6 bases not matched to a gene. The CDR3 has 13 residues. The DNA of the CDR3 is TGTGCCACCAGCACAGGGGTCGGGAACATTCAGTACTTC. Residues: CATSTGVGNIQYF.

The V and J genes are TRBV9 and TRBJ2-1, with TRBD2 as a possible D gene (5 bases). Germline V gene data show CDR1 as SGDLS and CDR2 as YYNGEE. V was trimmed by 4 bases and J by 5 bases, leaving 22 bases between them. The CDR3 contains 17 residues. CDR3 DNA sequence: TGTGCCAGCAGCCCTCGCTCGGGATCACGGAAACACAATGAGCAGTTCTTC. This codes for CASSPRSGSRKHNEQFF.